Shown below are 30 T cell receptor beta chains from a single sample sequenced in a study of T-cell memory formation after mild COVID-19. TCRdb re-derived calls from the 5' RACE reads in MiXCR, one entry per CDR3 protein. The sample carries around 440,000 distinct CDR3 sequences, 18% recorded once. The specimen was PBMCs or a T cell subset sorted from them (not recorded which). These TCRs come from an adult woman who had mild COVID-19 (a few samples of this study predate the infection). Cell type and time point are not known.

This clonotype was observed a handful of times. The chain has TRBV20-1 and TRBJ2-5, with D tentatively TRBD2 (5 bases). The CDR3 has 15 amino acids. V gave up 6 bases and J gave up 1 base, with 18 bases separating them. Germline-derived CDR1 and CDR2 are DFQATT and SNEGSKA (reference sequence). The CDR3 here is CSALPTGAAQETQYF. The DNA for the CDR3 is TGCAGTGCCCTTCCTACCGGAGCGGCCCAAGAGACCCAGTACTTC.

This clonotype showed up just a few times. This chain connects TRBV4-1 to TRBJ2-7, with a weak D call TRBD2 (6 bases). Germline CDR1 MGHRA, CDR2 YSYEKL. Trimming stripped 1 base from V and 0 bases from J, with 7 bases between. This CDR3 has 14 residues. This CDR3 reads CASSQAGVSYEQYF. In DNA form, the CDR3 reads TGCGCCAGCAGCCAAGCGGGAGTCTCCTACGAGCAGTACTTC.

CDR3 DNA: TGTGCCAGCAGCGTAGGCGAGCGGGGATACAATGAGCAGTTCTTC. This gives the protein CASSVGERGYNEQFF. The chain employs TRBV7-6 and TRBJ2-1; 7 nucleotides agree with TRBD2. The V gene end was trimmed by 5 bases and the J gene end by 4 bases; junction bases not matched to a gene: 8. The germline CDR1 and CDR2 sequences are SGHVS and FNYEAQ. The CDR3 has 15 amino acids.

This clonotype came up a few times. The chain joins TRBV15 to TRBJ2-3, with D perhaps TRBD1 (6 bases). Germline V CDR1 and CDR2: LNHNV, YYDKDF (reference sequence). The length of the CDR3 is 18 residues. V was pared by 2 bases and J by 2 bases, with 20 bases between. The CDR3 region has the DNA TGTGCCACCAGCAGAAGGTTCGGGACATATACCCCCACAGATACGCAGTATTTT. The encoded protein is CATSRRFGTYTPTDTQYF.

This clonotype appeared a few times. This chain joins TRBV7-6 and TRBJ2-1; D may be TRBD2 (5 bases). V lost 8 bases, J lost 6 bases, and 17 bases lay in between. CDR3 length: 14 amino acids. CDR1 SGHVS and CDR2 FNYEAQ come from the germline V gene. CDR3 sequence reads: CASAQSGYFNEQFF. The CDR3 coding sequence is TGTGCCAGCGCACAAAGCGGCTATTTCAATGAGCAGTTCTTC.

The chain recombines TRBV9 with TRBJ2-3, with 12 bases lining up with TRBD1. Germline V gene lookup returns CDR1 SGDLS and CDR2 YYNGEE. V dropped 3 bases and J dropped 5; count of bases not matched to a gene: 4. The CDR3 extends over 15 amino acids. The CDR3 reads CASSGGTGGVDTQYF. Written as DNA, the CDR3 is TGTGCCAGCAGCGGAGGGACAGGGGGCGTAGATACGCAGTATTTT. Using reference TRBV9 and TRBJ2-3 for the parts outside the CDR3, the full variable domain is DSGVTQTPKHLITATGQRVTLRCSPRSGDLSVYWYQQSLDQGLQFLIQYYNGEERAKGNILERFSAQQFPDLHSELNLSSLELGDSALYFCASSGGTGGVDTQYFGPGTRLTVL.

This clonotype showed up just a few times. The chain links TRBV20-1 to TRBJ1-5; a possible D gene is TRBD1 (5 bases). V lost 4 bases and J 1 base, leaving 8 bases between the germline ends. Germline V lookup: CDR1 DFQATT, CDR2 SNEGSKA (reference sequence). The CDR3 covers 13 residues. CDR3 DNA: TGCAGTGCTACAGGGTCAAGCAATCAGCCCCAGCATTTT. Its protein is CSATGSSNQPQHF.

This clonotype was recorded only once. This rearrangement joins TRBV12-3 or TRBV12-4 to TRBJ1-2; 10 bases are shared with TRBD1. V lost 3 bases and J lost 4; bases outside the gene matches: 8. This CDR3 region has 16 residues. The CDR3 nucleotides read TGTGCCAGCAGTTTGGGACAGGGGATTACCCTCTATGGCTACACCTTC. Encoded protein: CASSLGQGITLYGYTF.

This clonotype showed up many times. The gene calls are TRBV7-3 and TRBJ2-1; 12 nucleotides agree with TRBD2. The CDR3 has 18 amino acids. CDR1 is SGHTA, CDR2 FQGTGA, per germline. Trimming took 2 bases from V and 0 from J; bases not matched to a gene: 5. The CDR3 region has the DNA TGTGCCAGCAGCTTAGGCGCTAGCGGGGGGGGCTCCTACAATGAGCAGTTCTTC. This gives the protein CASSLGASGGGSYNEQFF.

This clonotype was counted a few times. The chain couples TRBV10-3 to TRBJ2-1, with D possibly TRBD1 on 6 matching bases. Looked up from germline, CDR1 is ENHRY and CDR2 is SYGVKD. The CDR3 runs to 12 residues. The ends were cut back, 6 bases at V and 4 bases at J, with 7 bases in the middle. The CDR3 here is CAIRDRYNEQFF. The DNA of the CDR3 is TGTGCCATCAGGGACAGATACAATGAGCAGTTCTTC.

The chain is built from TRBV30 and TRBJ2-7; D is ambiguous. V was shortened by 3 bases and J by 2 bases, with 14 bases between the two germline ends. Germline loops: CDR1 GTSNPN, CDR2 SVGIG (reference sequence). The CDR3 contains 14 residues. CDR3 loop: CAWSRAPKTYEQYF. DNA for the CDR3: TGTGCCTGGAGCCGGGCCCCAAAAACCTACGAGCAGTACTTC. Using reference TRBV30 and TRBJ2-7 for the parts outside the CDR3, the full variable domain is SQTIHQWPATLVQPVGSPLSLECTVEGTSNPNLYWYRQAAGRGLQLLFYSVGIGQISSEVPQNLSASRPQDRQFILSSKKLLLSDSGFYLCAWSRAPKTYEQYFGPGTRLTVT.

This clonotype was detected only a few times. The chain links TRBV11-3 to TRBJ2-3; 15 positions agree with TRBD2. In germline, CDR1 is SGHNT, CDR2 YENEEA. There are 16 residues in the CDR3. V dropped 5 bases and J dropped 3; count of bases not matched to a gene: 3. The DNA for the CDR3 is TGTGCCAGCAGCGGACTAGCGGGAGGGCGTACAGATACGCAGTATTTT. It is translated as CASSGLAGGRTDTQYF.

This clonotype has just a few counts. The chain joins TRBV7-9 to TRBJ2-1; D perhaps matches TRBD2 (6 bases). The ends were cut back, 1 base at V and 10 bases at J, with 14 bases in the middle. Germline V gene lookup returns CDR1 SEHNR and CDR2 FQNEAQ (reference sequence). The CDR3 runs 14 residues. CDR3 protein: CASSLVVIRGEQFF. CDR3 coding DNA: TGTGCCAGCAGCTTAGTCGTCATCCGGGGGGAGCAGTTCTTC.

In this sample, this clonotype turned up many times. The chain has TRBV5-1 and TRBJ1-1, with a tentative D call TRBD1 (5 bases). The CDR3 consists of 14 residues. Looked up from germline, CDR1 is SGHRS and CDR2 is YFSETQ. Trimming took off 3 bases at V and 0 bases at J, with 9 bases between the two ends. CDR3 sequence reads: CASSSGRVNTEAFF. DNA for the CDR3: TGCGCCAGCAGCTCGGGACGGGTGAACACTGAAGCTTTCTTT.

This clonotype was detected a few times. This rearrangement joins TRBV5-1 to TRBJ1-1, with D hard to call. The V gene lost 0 bases and the J gene lost 1 base, with 22 bases spanning the gap. The germline CDR1 and CDR2 sequences are SGHRS and YFSETQ. The CDR3 extends over 19 amino acids. The CDR3 region is CASSLEEVTRGIRNTEAFF. CDR3 nucleotides: TGCGCCAGCAGCTTGGAAGAGGTCACCCGGGGAATAAGGAACACTGAAGCTTTCTTT.

The table lists this clonotype with many counts. The chain uses TRBV2 and TRBJ2-2, with TRBD1 identical over 8 bases. The CDR3 has 16 amino acids. Germline lookup yields CDR1 SNHLY and CDR2 FYNNEI. V lost 5 bases and J lost 2; bases outside the gene matches: 7. The CDR3 DNA reads TGTGCCAGCAGTTTTCAGGGGGCCCGTAACACCGGGGAGCTGTTTTTT. Translation gives CASSFQGARNTGELFF.

This clonotype was seen only a few times. This chain joins TRBV10-3 and TRBJ2-7; D is perhaps TRBD1 (6 bases). The CDR3 is 14 amino acids. The germline V gene encodes CDR1 ENHRY and CDR2 SYGVKD. V lost 6 bases, J lost 1 base, and 13 bases lay in between. CDR3 residues: CAIRNRDASYEQYF. DNA of the CDR3: TGTGCCATCAGGAACAGGGATGCATCCTACGAGCAGTACTTC.

The sample holds many counts of this clonotype. Sequence at one end of the junction differs from germline and may be a read error. The CDR3 loop is CASSRTGLNTEAFF. The CDR3 bases are TGCGCCAGCAGCAGGACAGGGCTGAACACTGAAGCTTTCTTT. The chain has TRBV12-3 or TRBV12-4 and TRBJ1-1, with TRBD1 matching 8 bases. The CDR3 sequence is 14 residues long.

At least ten counts were recorded for this clonotype. V is TRBV7-2 and J is TRBJ2-5; tentatively, D is TRBD2 (6 bases). The length of the CDR3 is 14 residues. Germline CDR1 reads SGHTA; CDR2 reads FQGNSA. V dropped 5 bases and J dropped 5 bases, with 15 bases sitting between them. The CDR3 DNA follows: TGTGCCAGCAGCCGCCGGGGGAAGGGGGAGACCCAGTACTTC. Its protein product is CASSRRGKGETQYF.

This clonotype has only a few counts. The chain employs TRBV9 and TRBJ2-3, with D possibly called TRBD1 or TRBD2 (6 bases each). Germline CDR1 and CDR2: SGDLS and YYNGEE. V shed 4 bases and J shed 1 base, with 13 bases lying between them. This CDR3 spans 15 amino acids. The CDR3 DNA reads TGTGCCAGCAGCCCTGGAGGGGGGCGCACAGATACGCAGTATTTT. This translates into CASSPGGGRTDTQYF. Full variable domain (missing parts from reference TRBV9 and TRBJ2-3): DSGVTQTPKHLITATGQRVTLRCSPRSGDLSVYWYQQSLDQGLQFLIQYYNGEERAKGNILERFSAQQFPDLHSELNLSSLELGDSALYFCASSPGGGRTDTQYFGPGTRLTVL.

J is TRBJ2-7 and V is TRBV9, with 10 bases fitting TRBD2. From germline, CDR1 is SGDLS and CDR2 YYNGEE. This CDR3 region has 16 residues. V lost 0 bases, J lost 2 bases, and 5 bases stayed unmatched. Here the CDR3 reads CASSVDATSGAYEQYF. The CDR3 DNA reads TGTGCCAGCAGCGTAGATGCAACTAGCGGGGCCTACGAGCAGTACTTC.

The chain recombines TRBV5-6 with TRBJ2-1; 10 positions match TRBD2. The germline V gene has CDR1 SGHDT and CDR2 YYEEEE. The CDR3 extends over 17 amino acids. Trimming at V came to 5 bases and at J to 2 bases, leaving 10 bases not matched to a gene. This CDR3 reads CASRSGLAQNTYNEQFF. Written as DNA, the CDR3 is TGTGCCAGCAGGTCGGGACTAGCGCAAAATACCTACAATGAGCAGTTCTTC.

This clonotype has just a few counts. The chain uses TRBV5-1 and TRBJ2-1; D assignment may be TRBD1 or TRBD2 (6 bases each). The CDR3 has 17 residues. Per the germline V gene, CDR1 is SGHRS and CDR2 is YFSETQ. The ends were cut back, 2 bases at V and 2 bases at J, with 17 bases in the middle. The CDR3: CASSFIDRGPTYNEQFF. DNA for the CDR3: TGCGCCAGCAGCTTCATTGATCGGGGGCCGACCTACAATGAGCAGTTCTTC.

V and J are TRBV29-1 and TRBJ2-1; 8 positions agree with TRBD2. V shed 7 bases and J 0 bases; nucleotides not matched to a gene: 5. Germline CDR1 and CDR2: SQVTM and ANQGSEA. The CDR3 totals 14 residues. The CDR3, as DNA: TGCAGCGGTACTAGCGGTAGCTCCTACAATGAGCAGTTCTTC. It specifies CSGTSGSSYNEQFF.

In this sample, this clonotype turned up a few times. The chain has TRBV12-3 or TRBV12-4 and TRBJ1-1; no firm D call. This CDR3 is built from 16 residues. The V end lost 1 base, the J end lost 5 bases, and 17 bases lay between the germline ends. Written as DNA, the CDR3 is TGTGCCAGCAGTTTAGGGGAAGGAACATCAAAGACTGAAGCTTTCTTT. It translates to CASSLGEGTSKTEAFF.

This clonotype was detected a few times. This chain joins TRBV30 and TRBJ2-7; 9 bases match TRBD1. The V gene end was trimmed by 1 base and the J gene end by 1 base; junction bases not matched to a gene: 2. The CDR3 covers 14 residues. Looked up from germline, CDR1 is GTSNPN and CDR2 is SVGIG (reference sequence). Here the CDR3 reads CAWSAGTGSYEQYF. CDR3 bases: TGTGCCTGGAGTGCCGGGACAGGGTCCTACGAGCAGTACTTC.

The rearrangement links TRBV29-1 to TRBJ1-2; possible D gene TRBD1, 5 bases. Trimming took off 7 bases at V and 0 bases at J, with 12 bases between the two ends. The germline CDR1 and CDR2 sequences are SQVTM and ANQGSEA. The length of the CDR3 is 13 residues. The DNA of the CDR3 is TGCAGCGCCGGGGCAGGTGCTAACTATGGCTACACCTTC. This gives the protein CSAGAGANYGYTF. Full variable domain (missing parts from reference TRBV29-1 and TRBJ1-2): SAVISQKPSRDICQRGTSLTIQCQVDSQVTMMFWYRQQPGQSLTLIATANQGSEATYESGFVIDKFPISRPNLTFSTLTVSNMSPEDSSIYLCSAGAGANYGYTFGSGTRLTVV.

The rearrangement links TRBV15 to TRBJ2-5, with D uncertain. From germline, CDR1 is LNHNV and CDR2 YYDKDF (reference sequence). Trimming took 0 bases from V and 1 from J, leaving 6 bases between them. This CDR3 region has 14 residues. The CDR3 DNA reads TGTGCCACCAGCAGAGATTATAGCCAAGAGACCCAGTACTTC. Encoded protein: CATSRDYSQETQYF. Full variable domain (missing parts from reference TRBV15 and TRBJ2-5): DAMVIQNPRYQVTQFGKPVTLSCSQTLNHNVMYWYQQKSSQAPKLLFHYYDKDFNNEADTPDNFQSRRPNTSFCFLDIRSPGLGDTAMYLCATSRDYSQETQYFGPGTRLLVL.

The chain employs TRBV7-2 and TRBJ2-3; 10 positions agree with TRBD2. In germline, CDR1 is SGHTA, CDR2 FQGNSA. The CDR3 is 17 residues long. Unmatched junction bases numbered 9, after V lost 1 base and J lost 5 bases. CDR3 nucleotide sequence: TGTGCCAGCAGCTTAGGATCCAGCGGGGGGGCCGTAGATACGCAGTATTTT. This codes for CASSLGSSGGAVDTQYF.

This clonotype was detected a few times. The chain links TRBV7-3 to TRBJ2-2; D not resolved. CDR1 SGHTA and CDR2 FQGTGA come from the germline V gene. CDR3 length: 15 residues. The V and J ends lost 5 bases and 2 bases respectively, with 12 bases between them. CDR3: CASSLSPTNTGELFF. The CDR3 bases are TGTGCCAGCAGCCTGTCCCCGACTAACACCGGGGAGCTGTTTTTT.